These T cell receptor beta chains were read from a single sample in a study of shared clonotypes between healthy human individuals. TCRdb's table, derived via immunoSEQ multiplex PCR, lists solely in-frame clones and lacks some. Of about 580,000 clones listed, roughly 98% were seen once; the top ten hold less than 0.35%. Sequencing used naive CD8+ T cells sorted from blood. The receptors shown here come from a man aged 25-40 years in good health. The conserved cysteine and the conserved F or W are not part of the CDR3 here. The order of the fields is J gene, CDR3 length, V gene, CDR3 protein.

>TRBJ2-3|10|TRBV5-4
ASSPAPDTQY
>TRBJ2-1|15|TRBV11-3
ASSSRGGQGTYNEQF
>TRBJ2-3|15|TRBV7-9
ASSPNRTSGSTDTQY
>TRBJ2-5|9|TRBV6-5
ASTRGQTQY
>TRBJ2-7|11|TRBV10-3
AIRPGSKNEQY
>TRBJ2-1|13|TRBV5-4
ASSYWTSGNDEQF
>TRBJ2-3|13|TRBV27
ASSLASGLTDTQY
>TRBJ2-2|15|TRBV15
ATSPGTSGRAAGELF
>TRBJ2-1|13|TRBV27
ASRWVDSSYNEQF
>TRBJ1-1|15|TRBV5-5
ASSPPDSLVLNTEAF
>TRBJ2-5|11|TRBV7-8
ASSPRLVETQY
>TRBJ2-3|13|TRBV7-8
ASRSLQGARDTQY
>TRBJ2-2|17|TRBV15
ATSSALLGLAGSTGELF
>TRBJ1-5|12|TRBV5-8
ASSPGGPNQPQH
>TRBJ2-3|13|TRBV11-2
ASSSRDRFTDTQY
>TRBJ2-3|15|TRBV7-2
ASSSHSGSLRTDTQY
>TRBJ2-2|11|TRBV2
ASYTRGTGELF
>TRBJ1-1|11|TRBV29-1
SVEKGTGTEAF
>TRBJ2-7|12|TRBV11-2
ASSAGTGMGEQY
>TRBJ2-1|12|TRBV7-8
ASSLALQGSEQF
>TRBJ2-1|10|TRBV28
ASSLIVDEQF
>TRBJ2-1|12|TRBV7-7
ASSLGGSRDEQF
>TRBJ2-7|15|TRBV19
ASSIRGQGLKSYEQY
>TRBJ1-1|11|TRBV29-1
SVDSSENTEAF
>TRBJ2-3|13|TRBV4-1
ASSELAVSTDTQY
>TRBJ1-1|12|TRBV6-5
ASSPGLQVPEAF
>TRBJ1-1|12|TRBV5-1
ASSLAASNTEAF
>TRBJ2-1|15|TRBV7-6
ASSLMGPSSSYNEQF
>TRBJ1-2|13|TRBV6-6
ASSYSPGSNYGYT
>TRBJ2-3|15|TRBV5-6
ASSLSTGYDLQDTQY
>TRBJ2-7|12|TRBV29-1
SVVEAEAPYEQY
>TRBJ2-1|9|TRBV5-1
ASSLYNEQF
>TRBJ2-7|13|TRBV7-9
ASSFTAGGSYEQY
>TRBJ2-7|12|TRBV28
ASRPQPGVYEQY
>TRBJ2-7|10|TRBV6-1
ASSRPGLEQY
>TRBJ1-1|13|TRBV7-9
ASSLEQGMNTEAF
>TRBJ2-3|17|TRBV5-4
ASSLDRTSGSTGTDTQY
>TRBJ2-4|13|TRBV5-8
ASSNVRDSLRIQY
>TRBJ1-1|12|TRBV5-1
ASSRVGSENEAF
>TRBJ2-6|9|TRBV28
ASSLGSLLT
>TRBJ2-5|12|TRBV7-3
ASSPSGQQETQY
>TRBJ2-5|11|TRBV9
ASRAGIQETQY
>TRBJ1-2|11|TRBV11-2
ASSLQVAYGYT
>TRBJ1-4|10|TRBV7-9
ASSFGTEKLF
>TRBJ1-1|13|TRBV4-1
ASSHKGMANTEAF
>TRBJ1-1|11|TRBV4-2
ASSQGQNTEAF
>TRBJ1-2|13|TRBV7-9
ASSPDDSEYYGYT
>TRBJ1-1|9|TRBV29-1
SVPGSTEAF
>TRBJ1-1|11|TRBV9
ASSAGANTEAF
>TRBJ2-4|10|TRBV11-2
ASGTGRDIQY
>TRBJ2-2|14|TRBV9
ASSVAWDSSTGELF
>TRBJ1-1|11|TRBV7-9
ASSSGQEWEAF
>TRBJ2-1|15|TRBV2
ASTTSGSGDPYNEQF
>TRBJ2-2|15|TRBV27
ASSWGLAGGRAGELF
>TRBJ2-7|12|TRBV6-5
ASSYSSQVYEQY